The rows below give T cell receptor beta chains drawn from one sample of a study of T cell responses to AZD1222 COVID-19 vaccine. Clones were read by immunoSEQ multiplex PCR, and TCRdb kept only the in-frame ones, dropping some. Of around 110,000 clones listed, 70% to 90% were seen once; the top ten hold 3.5% to 5%. The sample in question was peripheral blood, obtained on day 0 of MenACWY control vaccination. The receptors come from an adult in good health. The conserved cysteine and the conserved F or W are not part of the CDR3 here. D genes are given only for firm matches.

V gene: TRBV6-5; J gene: TRBJ1-6; D gene: NA; CDR3 length: 14; CDR3 protein: ASSYSPGRANSPLH
V gene: TRBV3-1/TRBV3-2; J gene: TRBJ2-1; D gene: TRBD2; CDR3 length: 14; CDR3 protein: ASSQAASGGANEQF
V gene: TRBV20-1; J gene: TRBJ1-1; D gene: NA; CDR3 length: 9; CDR3 protein: SGQADTEAF
V gene: TRBV2; J gene: TRBJ2-7; D gene: NA; CDR3 length: 13; CDR3 protein: ASSRDVLPSYEQY
V gene: TRBV5-1; J gene: TRBJ2-1; D gene: TRBD2; CDR3 length: 13; CDR3 protein: ASSLKSGEHPGQF
V gene: TRBV3-1/TRBV3-2; J gene: TRBJ2-7; D gene: TRBD2; CDR3 length: 15; CDR3 protein: ASSRLGGSGGAYEQY
V gene: TRBV6-6; J gene: TRBJ1-6; D gene: NA; CDR3 length: 10; CDR3 protein: ASSHESFPLH
V gene: TRBV28; J gene: TRBJ1-3; D gene: NA; CDR3 length: 13; CDR3 protein: ASSLWSRAGNTIY
V gene: TRBV20-1; J gene: TRBJ2-7; D gene: NA; CDR3 length: 9; CDR3 protein: SARMDYEQY
V gene: TRBV28; J gene: TRBJ1-6; D gene: TRBD1; CDR3 length: 12; CDR3 protein: ASSRTGKSSPLH
V gene: TRBV18; J gene: TRBJ2-3; D gene: NA; CDR3 length: 12; CDR3 protein: ASSFVRSTDTQY
V gene: TRBV28; J gene: TRBJ2-5; D gene: NA; CDR3 length: 11; CDR3 protein: ASRGSPQETQY
V gene: TRBV9; J gene: TRBJ1-6; D gene: TRBD1; CDR3 length: 13; CDR3 protein: ASSIRQGAGSPLH
V gene: TRBV19; J gene: TRBJ1-6; D gene: TRBD1; CDR3 length: 12; CDR3 protein: ASRPRGAYSPLH